This T cell receptor beta chain originates from a study of shared clonotypes between healthy human individuals. Whole-study results and caveats: Roughly 5% of naive CD4 clonotypes were common to a handful of donors.

In regard to this clone: Its antigen is currently unknown.

Assay: immunoSEQ multiplex PCR; the TCRdb copy retains only in-frame clones and omits some. This sample has over 2 million clones, with 85% to 95% found just once. What was sequenced was naive CD4+ T cells sorted from blood. Subset indicated: CD45RA+ positively selected. The clonotype was recovered from a young man in good health.

CDR3 loop: CASSLGGLAGRYEQYF. CDR3 DNA sequence: TGTGCCAGCAGCTTAGGGGGACTAGCGGGACGATACGAGCAGTACTTC. The chain combines TRBV7-2 with TRBJ2-7; 13 bases map to TRBD2. CDR1 SGHTA and CDR2 FQGNSA come from the germline V gene. The CDR3 is 16 amino acids. V dropped 1 base and J dropped 4; count of bases not matched to a gene: 4.